Described below is a single T cell receptor beta chain sequence and its context. Its antigen remains unidentified. Starting material for each TCR library was around 3,500 ng of total RNA. UMIs incorporating a 6-nucleotide sample barcode were appended by means of template switching. One entry per CDR3 protein, without DNA, is what TCRdb gives after re-calling the 5' RACE reads. This sample's clone table lists about 450,000 distinct CDR3 sequences. The data were obtained in a study of monozygotic twins with inflammatory bowel disease. Study conclusions and caveats: Lower sharing of clonotypes with other individuals was seen in IBD patients than in healthy twins. This was most marked in patients showing signs of disease activity.

This CDR3 spans 12 amino acids. Germline V gene data show CDR1 as LGHDT and CDR2 as YNNKEL (reference sequence). Skipping T cell sorting, the study isolated total RNA directly from whole blood. The TCR sequence derives from a human donor with ulcerative colitis or Crohn's disease, or a healthy co-twin of an affected twin (not recorded which). Sequencing was done on a sample of blood. The chain joins TRBV3-1 to TRBJ2-7. This chain's CDR3 is CASSQETYEQYF.